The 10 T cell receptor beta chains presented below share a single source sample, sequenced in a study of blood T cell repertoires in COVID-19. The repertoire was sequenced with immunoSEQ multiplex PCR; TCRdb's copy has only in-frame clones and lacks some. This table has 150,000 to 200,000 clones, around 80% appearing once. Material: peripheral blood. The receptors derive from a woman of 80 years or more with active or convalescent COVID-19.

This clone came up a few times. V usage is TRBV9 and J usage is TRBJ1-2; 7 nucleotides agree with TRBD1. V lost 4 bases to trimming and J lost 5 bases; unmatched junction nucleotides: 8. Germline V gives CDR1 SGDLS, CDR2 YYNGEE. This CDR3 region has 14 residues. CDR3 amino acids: CASSPGGGVYGYTF. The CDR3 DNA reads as TGTGCCAGCAGCCCAGGGGGAGGCGTTTATGGCTACACCTTC.

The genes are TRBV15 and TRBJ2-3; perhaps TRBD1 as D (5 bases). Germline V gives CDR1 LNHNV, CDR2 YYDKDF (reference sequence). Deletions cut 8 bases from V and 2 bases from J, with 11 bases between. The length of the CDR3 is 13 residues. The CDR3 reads CATARVTTDTQYF. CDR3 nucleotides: TGTGCCACCGCCAGGGTGACCACAGATACGCAGTATTTT.

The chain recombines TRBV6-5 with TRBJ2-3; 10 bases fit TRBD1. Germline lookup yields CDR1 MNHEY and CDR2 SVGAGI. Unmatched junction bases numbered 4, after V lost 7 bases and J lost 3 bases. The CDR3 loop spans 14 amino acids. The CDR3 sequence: CASMDRGRTDTQYF. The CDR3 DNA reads TGTGCCAGCATGGACAGGGGGAGGACAGATACGCAGTATTTT.

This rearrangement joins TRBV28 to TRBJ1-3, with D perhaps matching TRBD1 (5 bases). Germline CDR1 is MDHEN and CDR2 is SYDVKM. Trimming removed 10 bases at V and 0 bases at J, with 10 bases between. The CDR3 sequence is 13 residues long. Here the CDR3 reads CATLRVSGNTIYF. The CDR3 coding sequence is TGTGCCACCCTCAGGGTCTCTGGAAACACCATATATTTT.

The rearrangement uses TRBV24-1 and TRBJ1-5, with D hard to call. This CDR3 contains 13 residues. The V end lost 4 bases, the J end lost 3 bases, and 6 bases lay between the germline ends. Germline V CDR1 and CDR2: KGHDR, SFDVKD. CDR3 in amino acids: CATSDRFNQPQHF. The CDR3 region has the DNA TGTGCCACCAGTGACAGATTCAATCAGCCCCAGCATTTT.

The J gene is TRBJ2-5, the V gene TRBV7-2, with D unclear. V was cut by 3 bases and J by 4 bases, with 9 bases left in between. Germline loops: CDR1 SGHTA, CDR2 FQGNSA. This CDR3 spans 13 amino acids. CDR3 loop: CASSFLNVETQYF. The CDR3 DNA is TGTGCCAGCAGCTTTTTAAATGTAGAGACCCAGTACTTC.

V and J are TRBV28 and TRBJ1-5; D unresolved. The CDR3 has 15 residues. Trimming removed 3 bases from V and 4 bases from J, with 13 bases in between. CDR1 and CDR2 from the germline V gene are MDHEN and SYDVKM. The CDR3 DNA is TGTGCCAGCAGTTTGGGAGCTTACTATAATCAGCCCCAGCATTTT. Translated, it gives CASSLGAYYNQPQHF.

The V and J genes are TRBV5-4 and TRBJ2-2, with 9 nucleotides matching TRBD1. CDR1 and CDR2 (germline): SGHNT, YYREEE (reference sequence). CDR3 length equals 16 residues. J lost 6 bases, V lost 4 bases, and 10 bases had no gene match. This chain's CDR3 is CASSPPGQGVPGELFF. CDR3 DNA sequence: TGTGCCAGCAGCCCACCGGGACAGGGAGTTCCCGGGGAGCTGTTTTTT.

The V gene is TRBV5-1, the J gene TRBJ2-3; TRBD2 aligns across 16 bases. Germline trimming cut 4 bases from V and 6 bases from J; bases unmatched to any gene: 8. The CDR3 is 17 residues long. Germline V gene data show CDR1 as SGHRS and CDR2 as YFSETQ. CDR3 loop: CASSLGTSGGAGDTQYF. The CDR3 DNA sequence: TGCGCCAGCAGCCTTGGGACTAGCGGGGGGGCAGGTGATACGCAGTATTTT.

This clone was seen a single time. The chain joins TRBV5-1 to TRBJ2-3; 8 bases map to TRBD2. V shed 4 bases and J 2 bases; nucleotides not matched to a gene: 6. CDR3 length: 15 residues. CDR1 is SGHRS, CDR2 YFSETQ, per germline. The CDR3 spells CASSLERGYTDTQYF. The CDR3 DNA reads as TGCGCCAGCAGCCTAGAGCGGGGGTACACAGATACGCAGTATTTT.